This TCR beta chain is drawn from a study of identical twins. There are 14 residues in the CDR3. The V gene's germline CDR1 is LNHNV and CDR2 YYDKDF (reference sequence). The V end was cut by 6 bases, the J end by 0 bases, with 10 bases between. TCRdb analysed the 5' RACE reads with MiXCR anew, one entry per CDR3 protein. The table has some 1,700,000 distinct CDR3 sequences, 25% to 35% seen once. Sequencing used cord blood. The chain uses TRBV15 and TRBJ2-3, with D perhaps matching TRBD1 (6 bases). The TCR was taken from a newborn girl in good health. The CDR3 DNA is TGTGCCACCAGATGGGACACCAGCACAGATACGCAGTATTTT. Its translation is CATRWDTSTDTQYF.